The present T cell receptor beta chain was sequenced within a study of T-cell memory formation after mild COVID-19. TCRdb fed the 5' RACE reads into MiXCR, producing one record per CDR3 protein. Among roughly 110,000 distinct CDR3 sequences, 15% to 20% were seen once, and the ten largest hold more than 25%. The V gene end was trimmed by 4 bases and the J gene end by 6 bases; junction bases not matched to a gene: 5. CDR3 size: 13 residues. Germline V gene data show CDR1 as SGHTA and CDR2 as FQGTGA. Regarding the study as a whole: Clonal second-wave expansions that peaked on day 37 had unconfirmed SARS-CoV-2 specificity.

The table lists this clonotype with a few counts. What it binds is unknown. The gene calls are TRBV7-3 and TRBJ1-1, with 7 bases identical to TRBD1. The source is an adult woman who had mild COVID-19 (a few samples of this study predate the infection). Cell type and time point are not known. The sequencing input was PBMCs or a T cell subset sorted from them (not recorded which). CDR3 DNA: TGTGCCAGCAGCTCGACGACAGGGTCTGAAGCTTTCTTT. It specifies CASSSTTGSEAFF.